This TCR beta chain was documented in a study of response to subunit inactivated influenza vaccine. General study results and limits: Authors suggested seasonal influenza vaccinations each recruit few new T cells.

In TCRdb, the RT-PCR reads were re-called with MiXCR into one record per CDR3 protein. The sample comprises around 540,000 distinct CDR3 sequences, roughly 10% of which are singletons, and roughly 10% rests with the top ten. Germline-derived CDR1 and CDR2 are SGHRS and YFSETQ. Trimming shortened V by 0 bases and J by 3 bases, and 16 bases separated the two germline ends. The CDR3 covers 16 residues. This clonotype was counted ten times or more. Antigen specificity is unknown. This TCR was sampled from a man aged 50-59 years who received an inactivated influenza vaccine. Specimen: PBMCs from blood, collected on the day of vaccination. The chain combines TRBV5-1 with TRBJ2-7, with D maybe TRBD2 (5 bases). The DNA of the CDR3 is TGCGCCAGCAGCTTGGGGGGTCGGAGCGGAATCTACGAGCAGTACTTC. It translates to CASSLGGRSGIYEQYF.